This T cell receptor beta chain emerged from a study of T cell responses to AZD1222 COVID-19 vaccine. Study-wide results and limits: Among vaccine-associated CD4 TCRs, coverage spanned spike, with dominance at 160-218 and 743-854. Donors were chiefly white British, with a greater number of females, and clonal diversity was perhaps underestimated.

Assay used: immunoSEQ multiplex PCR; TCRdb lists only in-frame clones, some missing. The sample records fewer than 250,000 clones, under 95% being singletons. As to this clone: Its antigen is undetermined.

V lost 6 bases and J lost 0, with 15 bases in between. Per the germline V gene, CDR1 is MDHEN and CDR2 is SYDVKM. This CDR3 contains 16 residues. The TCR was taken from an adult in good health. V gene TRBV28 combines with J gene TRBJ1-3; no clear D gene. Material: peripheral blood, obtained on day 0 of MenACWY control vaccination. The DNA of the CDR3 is TGTGCCAGCAGACCAGCCGACCGAAACTCTGGAAACACCATATATTTT. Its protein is CASRPADRNSGNTIYF.